This T cell receptor beta chain was profiled in a study of blood T cell repertoires in COVID-19. Looking at the study overall: Spain, Italy and the United States supplied samples that represented acute and convalescent COVID-19. PBMCs, B-cell-depleted T cells, or T cells were the source of the cDNA or gDNA that made up the material.

This CDR3 has 13 residues. The V and J ends lost 4 bases and 8 bases respectively, with 14 bases between them. As handled by the study authors: Nucleated cell counts were estimated from reference gene primer amplification. Here immunoSEQ multiplex PCR was the method, and the copy in TCRdb shows in-frame clones only, minus some. That table is the source of V, J and clone size, and D and trimming were worked out from the DNA. The sample gives about 190,000 clones, over 75% of which show up once; around 12% is in the top ten. V usage is TRBV12-3 or TRBV12-4 and J usage is TRBJ1-1; D is possibly TRBD1 (6 bases). What was sequenced was peripheral blood. This receptor was identified in a woman in her forties or fifties with acute or convalescent COVID-19. The CDR3 DNA reads as TGTGCCAGCAGTTCCCAGACAGGTTCCGAAGCTTTCTTT. Encoded protein: CASSSQTGSEAFF.